The 29 T cell receptor beta chains below all came from one sample that was sequenced in a study of beta chain features in type 1 diabetes. Expressed TCRB transcripts were sequenced, since all the RNA that had been isolated was reverse transcribed. Libraries were prepared by immunoSEQ multiplex PCR; TCRdb keeps only in-frame clonotypes and omits some of them. The repertoire includes about 110,000 clones, under 40% of them detected once, and over 0.065% sits in the top ten. The source material was stem cell memory CD4+ T cells from blood. All receptors derive from a woman aged 18-30 years in good health.

The chain has TRBV28 and TRBJ2-7; D perhaps matches TRBD2 (6 bases). Germline V gene data show CDR1 as MDHEN and CDR2 as SYDVKM. The CDR3 runs 13 residues. The V end was cut by 4 bases, the J end by 6 bases, with 13 bases between. The chain's CDR3 is CASSSIGGGEQYF. The DNA for the CDR3 is TGTGCCAGCAGTTCCATCGGGGGAGGCGAGCAGTACTTC.

This clone occurred a few times. The chain combines TRBV6-5 with TRBJ2-1; D is possibly TRBD2 (5 bases). V was trimmed by 6 bases and J by 9 bases, leaving 15 bases between them. The CDR3 is 13 residues long. Germline V gene data show CDR1 as MNHEY and CDR2 as SVGAGI. The CDR3 reads CASRPYEGPEQFF. DNA for the CDR3: TGTGCCAGCAGACCCTATGAGGGTCCTGAGCAGTTCTTC.

The V and J genes are TRBV27 and TRBJ1-5, with 7 bases lining up with TRBD1. The length of the CDR3 is 15 residues. The J segment lost 5 bases and the V segment lost 3 bases, leaving 7 bases of the junction unmatched. The germline gives CDR1 MNHEY, CDR2 SMNVEV (reference sequence). The CDR3 nucleotides are TGTGCCAGCAGTTTGGCGGGACAGACCTATCAGCCCCAGCATTTT. Translation: CASSLAGQTYQPQHF.

This clone was counted between two and nine times. This chain connects TRBV7-9 to TRBJ2-6, with 11 bases fitting TRBD2. Trimming removed 10 bases from V and 0 bases from J; junction bases left unmatched: 11. Germline-derived CDR1 and CDR2 are SEHNR and FQNEAQ (reference sequence). This CDR3 spans 18 amino acids. The CDR3 coding sequence is TGTGCCATAGCGGGAGGGCTTACTCGAGGCTCTGGGGCCAACGTCCTGACTTTC. Its translation: CAIAGGLTRGSGANVLTF.

The CDR3 DNA reads as TGTGCCAGCAGCGTAGCCCCAGGTGCGGGAGTGCTTGAGCAGTACTTC. Translation: CASSVAPGAGVLEQYF. The gene calls are TRBV9 and TRBJ2-7; the match to TRBD2 covers 7 bases. CDR1 is SGDLS, CDR2 YYNGEE, per germline. Germline trimming cut 0 bases from V and 7 bases from J; bases unmatched to any gene: 13. The CDR3 is 16 residues long.

This sequence joins TRBV5-4 and TRBJ2-1; D is uncertain. The V gene's germline CDR1 is SGHNT and CDR2 YYREEE (reference sequence). V was trimmed by 0 bases and J by 0 bases, leaving 7 bases between them. The CDR3 is made up of 15 amino acids. CDR3 protein: CASSLARSSYNEQFF. The CDR3 DNA reads TGTGCCAGCAGCTTGGCGAGGAGCTCCTACAATGAGCAGTTCTTC.

This chain links TRBV6-5 with TRBJ2-5; D is undetermined. Trimming left V 5 bases short and J 3 bases short, with 13 bases between. This CDR3 has 14 residues. The V gene's germline CDR1 is MNHEY and CDR2 SVGAGI. CDR3 DNA: TGTGCCAGCAGTGATGTTCCCCCTAAAGAGACCCAGTACTTC. It yields the protein CASSDVPPKETQYF.

The chain is built from TRBV18 and TRBJ1-2; 7 bases match TRBD1. CDR3 length: 16 residues. The junction had 8 bases not matched to a gene; V was cut back by 3 bases and J by 1 base. CDR1 and CDR2 from the germline V gene are KGHSH and LQKENI. CDR3 in DNA: TGTGCCAGCTCACCGCGACAGGGACGGTTTAACTATGGCTACACCTTC. It translates to CASSPRQGRFNYGYTF.

V gene TRBV7-9 combines with J gene TRBJ1-5; D might be TRBD1 (6 bases). V dropped 1 base and J dropped 11 bases, with 18 bases sitting between them. Germline values: CDR1 SEHNR, CDR2 FQNEAQ (reference sequence). CDR3 length equals 15 residues. The DNA for the CDR3 is TGTGCCAGCAGCTTAGGGAGCAGCCCGAAGGGGGCCCAGCATTTT. Its protein is CASSLGSSPKGAQHF.

This clone turned up a few times. The chain is built from TRBV10-3 and TRBJ1-2; TRBD1 matches 8 bases. V lost 4 bases and J lost 0; bases outside the gene matches: 1. In germline, CDR1 is ENHRY, CDR2 SYGVKD. The CDR3 totals 14 residues. The DNA for the CDR3 is TGTGCCATCAGTGCGACAGGGGCTAACTATGGCTACACCTTC. Protein sequence: CAISATGANYGYTF.

This clone was observed a few times. The chain links TRBV29-1 to TRBJ2-1; D perhaps matches TRBD2 (5 bases). Germline-derived CDR1 and CDR2 are SQVTM and ANQGSEA. The CDR3 loop spans 16 amino acids. Deletions cut 4 bases from V and 7 bases from J, with 23 bases between. CDR3: CSVAPVFFLAGNEQFF. Here the CDR3 DNA reads TGCAGCGTTGCGCCCGTTTTCTTCCTAGCCGGGAATGAGCAGTTCTTC.

Only a few counts were recorded for this clone. The chain is built from TRBV4-1 and TRBJ1-4; no firm D call. The CDR3 extends over 16 amino acids. In germline, CDR1 is MGHRA, CDR2 YSYEKL. V lost 0 bases, J lost 0 bases, and 8 bases lay in between. The DNA of the CDR3 is TGCGCCAGCAGCCAAGATAGTACTGCAACTAATGAAAAACTGTTTTTT. Its protein product is CASSQDSTATNEKLFF.

This clone was seen more than once but under ten times. This sequence joins TRBV7-2 and TRBJ2-3, with 8 bases aligning to TRBD2. Trimming took 9 bases from V and 2 from J; bases not matched to a gene: 4. CDR1 is SGHTA, CDR2 FQGNSA, per germline. CDR3 length: 13 amino acids. The CDR3 region has the DNA TGTGCCAGAAGCGGGAGACTCACAGATACGCAGTATTTT. This codes for CARSGRLTDTQYF.

A single count supports this clone. This chain links TRBV7-9 with TRBJ1-2, with 8 bases that match TRBD1. Trimming cost V 3 bases and J 8 bases; bases outside gene matches: 8. Germline V gene lookup returns CDR1 SEHNR and CDR2 FQNEAQ (reference sequence). The CDR3 loop spans 14 amino acids. The CDR3 loop reads CASSLEIQGGGYTF. As DNA, the CDR3 is TGTGCCAGCAGCTTGGAAATACAGGGGGGCGGCTACACCTTC.

The V call is TRBV6-5, the J call TRBJ2-7; no clear D. Germline lookup yields CDR1 MNHEY and CDR2 SVGAGI. V was clipped by 0 bases and J by 3 bases, with 6 bases between them. The CDR3 contains 13 residues. CDR3 region: CASSYSSRYEQYF. CDR3 DNA: TGTGCCAGCAGTTACTCGAGCCGCTACGAGCAGTACTTC.

This chain connects TRBV4-1 to TRBJ1-4; 8 bases agree with TRBD1. The CDR3 extends over 16 amino acids. Germline V gene data show CDR1 as MGHRA and CDR2 as YSYEKL. Trimming cost V 1 base and J 7 bases; bases outside gene matches: 8. Here the CDR3 reads CASSQAVRGQSEKLFF. DNA for the CDR3: TGCGCCAGCAGCCAAGCGGTCAGGGGGCAAAGTGAAAAACTGTTTTTT.

The chain couples TRBV30 to TRBJ1-5; possible D gene TRBD1, 5 bases. The CDR3 loop spans 13 amino acids. The germline CDR1 and CDR2 sequences are GTSNPN and SVGIG (reference sequence). The ends were cut back, 1 base at V and 7 bases at J, with 11 bases in the middle. The CDR3 spells CAWSGGPGQPQHF. The CDR3 bases are TGTGCCTGGAGTGGGGGCCCTGGGCAGCCCCAGCATTTT. Filled out from reference TRBV30 and TRBJ1-5, the complete variable domain reads SQTIHQWPATLVQPVGSPLSLECTVEGTSNPNLYWYRQAAGRGLQLLFYSVGIGQISSEVPQNLSASRPQDRQFILSSKKLLLSDSGFYLCAWSGGPGQPQHFGDGTRLSIL.

This clone showed up just a few times. The J gene is TRBJ2-1, the V gene TRBV5-1; maybe TRBD1 (5 bases). The V end was cut by 0 bases, the J end by 0 bases, with 16 bases between. Germline CDR1 and CDR2: SGHRS and YFSETQ. The CDR3 is made up of 18 amino acids. CDR3 DNA: TGCGCCAGCAGCTTGGGACAGCCGGCAGGAAGCTCCTACAATGAGCAGTTCTTC. This sequence encodes CASSLGQPAGSSYNEQFF.

The table lists this clone with a few counts. The chain links TRBV19 to TRBJ1-1, with D perhaps TRBD1 (6 bases). The length of the CDR3 is 15 residues. CDR1 is LNHDA, CDR2 SQIVND, per germline (reference sequence). Trimming cost V 7 bases and J 1 base, with 16 bases left between them. The CDR3 DNA sequence: TGTGCCAGTATCCTAGGGGGTCCGAAGAACACTGAAGCTTTCTTT. Translation: CASILGGPKNTEAFF. Full variable domain (remainder filled in from reference TRBV19 and TRBJ1-1): DGGITQSPKYLFRKEGQNVTLSCEQNLNHDAMYWYRQDPGQGLRLIYYSQIVNDFQKGDIAEGYSVSREKKESFPLTVTSAQKNPTAFYLCASILGGPKNTEAFFGQGTRLTVV.

The chain has TRBV7-9 and TRBJ1-1; D is ambiguous. The V and J ends lost 3 bases and 8 bases respectively, with 16 bases between them. The germline V gene encodes CDR1 SEHNR and CDR2 FQNEAQ (reference sequence). The CDR3 contains 14 residues. CDR3 bases: TGTGCCAGCAGCTTCCCCCCCGAGAAGTTCGAAGCTTTCTTT. It codes for CASSFPPEKFEAFF.

The chain has TRBV5-1 and TRBJ2-5; 7 bases align to TRBD1. The V gene end was trimmed by 6 bases and the J gene end by 3 bases; junction bases not matched to a gene: 5. CDR3 length: 13 residues. The germline gives CDR1 SGHRS, CDR2 YFSETQ. The CDR3 DNA reads as TGCGCCAGCACCCTCGGACAGGAAGAGACCCAGTACTTC. Its protein is CASTLGQEETQYF.

The genes are TRBV11-1 and TRBJ2-2, with TRBD2 matching over 14 bases. This CDR3 contains 17 residues. Germline CDR1 reads SGHAT; CDR2 reads FQDESV (reference sequence). J was trimmed by 6 bases and V by 4 bases; bases with no gene match: 7. The chain's CDR3 is CASSSRLAGGSPGELFF. CDR3 in DNA: TGTGCCAGCAGCTCCAGACTAGCGGGAGGGTCCCCCGGGGAGCTGTTTTTT.

J is TRBJ1-2 and V is TRBV11-2, with TRBD1 identical over 9 bases. The ends lost 3 bases at V and 3 bases at J; junction bases unmatched: 2. CDR3 size: 14 residues. Per the germline V gene, CDR1 is SGHAT and CDR2 is FQNNGV. CDR3 sequence (DNA): TGTGCCAGCAGCTTTACAGGGGGCGACTATGGCTACACCTTC. Its translation: CASSFTGGDYGYTF.

V usage is TRBV19 and J usage is TRBJ2-4, with D possibly matching TRBD2 (5 bases). The CDR3 runs 18 residues. The germline V gene has CDR1 LNHDA and CDR2 SQIVND (reference sequence). V lost 4 bases to trimming and J lost 1 base, with 20 bases between them. This CDR3 is CASSTKRRLERAKNIQYF. The CDR3 DNA follows: TGTGCCAGTAGTACCAAGAGGAGGTTGGAGAGGGCCAAAAACATTCAGTACTTC. Variable domain in full (rest from reference TRBV19 and TRBJ2-4): DGGITQSPKYLFRKEGQNVTLSCEQNLNHDAMYWYRQDPGQGLRLIYYSQIVNDFQKGDIAEGYSVSREKKESFPLTVTSAQKNPTAFYLCASSTKRRLERAKNIQYFGAGTRLSVL.

This clone was recorded a few times. J is TRBJ2-5 and V is TRBV30, with 15 bases aligning to TRBD2. This CDR3 region has 14 residues. The V gene's germline CDR1 is GTSNPN and CDR2 SVGIG (reference sequence). V shed 2 bases and J 13 bases; nucleotides not matched to a gene: 8. DNA for the CDR3: TGTGCCTGGAGTAGGACTAGCGGGAGGGCCAGGAGGTACTTC. This translates into CAWSRTSGRARRYF.

This chain links TRBV19 with TRBJ2-7; D is unresolved. V lost 3 bases and J 1 base, leaving 4 bases between the germline ends. The CDR3 sequence is 12 residues long. Germline loops: CDR1 LNHDA, CDR2 SQIVND (reference sequence). The DNA of the CDR3 is TGTGCCAGTAGTATTTCGTCCTACGAGCAGTACTTC. Amino acid sequence: CASSISSYEQYF. Full variable domain (outside the CDR3, taken from reference TRBV19 and TRBJ2-7): DGGITQSPKYLFRKEGQNVTLSCEQNLNHDAMYWYRQDPGQGLRLIYYSQIVNDFQKGDIAEGYSVSREKKESFPLTVTSAQKNPTAFYLCASSISSYEQYFGPGTRLTVT.

The rearrangement links TRBV7-2 to TRBJ2-3; no clear D. The V end lost 1 base, the J end lost 2 bases, and 10 bases lay between the germline ends. Germline V gene lookup returns CDR1 SGHTA and CDR2 FQGNSA. This CDR3 is 15 amino acids long. In DNA, the CDR3 is TGTGCCAGCAGCTTAGGAGAGCGAATCACAGATACGCAGTATTTT. Its protein is CASSLGERITDTQYF. Supplemented by reference TRBV7-2 and TRBJ2-3, the full variable domain reads GAGVSQSPSNKVTEKGKDVELRCDPISGHTALYWYRQSLGQGLEFLIYFQGNSAPDKSGLPSDRFSAERTGGSVSTLTIQRTQQEDSAVYLCASSLGERITDTQYFGPGTRLTVL.

This clone occurred a few times. The chain has TRBV15 and TRBJ2-3; TRBD1 is a possible D gene (5 bases). Between the trimmed V and J ends, which lost 0 bases and 3 bases, there was a span of 10 bases. This CDR3 spans 15 amino acids. Germline V gives CDR1 LNHNV, CDR2 YYDKDF (reference sequence). CDR3 bases: TGTGCCACCAGCAGAGATTTGACAGCAACAGATACGCAGTATTTT. Translating it yields CATSRDLTATDTQYF.

The genes are TRBV6-5 and TRBJ1-1; the D gene is possibly TRBD1 (5 bases). V was shortened by 5 bases and J by 1 base, with 8 bases between the two germline ends. In germline, CDR1 is MNHEY, CDR2 SVGAGI. CDR3 length: 13 residues. In DNA, the CDR3 is TGTGCCAGCAGTGCAACAGGGAACACTGAAGCTTTCTTT. Its protein product is CASSATGNTEAFF.